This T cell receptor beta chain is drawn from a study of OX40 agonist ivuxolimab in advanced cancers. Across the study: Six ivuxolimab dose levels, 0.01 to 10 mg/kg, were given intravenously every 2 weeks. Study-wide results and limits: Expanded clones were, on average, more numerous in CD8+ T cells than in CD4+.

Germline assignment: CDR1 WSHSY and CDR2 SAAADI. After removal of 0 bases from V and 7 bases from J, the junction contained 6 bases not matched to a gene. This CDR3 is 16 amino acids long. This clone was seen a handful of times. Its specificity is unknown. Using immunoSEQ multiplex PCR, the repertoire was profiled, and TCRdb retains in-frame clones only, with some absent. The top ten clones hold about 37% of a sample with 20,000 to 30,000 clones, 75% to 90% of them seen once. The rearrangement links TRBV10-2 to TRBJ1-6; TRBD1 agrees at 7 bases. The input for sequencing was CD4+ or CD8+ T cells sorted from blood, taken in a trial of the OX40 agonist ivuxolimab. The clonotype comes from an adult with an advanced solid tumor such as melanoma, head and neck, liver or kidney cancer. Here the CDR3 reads CASSESLGQINSPLHF. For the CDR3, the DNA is TGCGCCAGCAGTGAGTCGCTGGGACAGATAAATTCACCCCTCCACTTT.